The 9 T cell receptor beta chains listed next were all sequenced from one sample in a study of cytomegalovirus exposure and HLA in healthy donors. A multiplex PCR was run with 60 Vbeta primers and 13 Jbeta primers. Produced via immunoSEQ multiplex PCR; TCRdb's table is partial and in-frame only. The table records approximately 140,000 clones, approximately 85% of them present only once. The sequenced material came from PBMCs. The receptors here all came from a woman aged 40 to 55 in good health and CMV-seronegative.

The J gene is TRBJ2-1, the V gene TRBV10-1; 8 bases agree with TRBD2. This CDR3 comprises 15 residues. Germline lookup yields CDR1 WNHNN and CDR2 SYGVQD (reference sequence). V lost 6 bases and J lost 9; bases outside the gene matches: 13. As DNA, the CDR3 is TGCGCCAGCAGCATGGGGGGGACTAGTCCAGCTGAGCAGTTCTTC. Translated: CASSMGGTSPAEQFF.

The genes are TRBV6-6 and TRBJ2-1; D perhaps matches TRBD2 (6 bases). Germline V CDR1 and CDR2: MNHNY, SVGAGI (reference sequence). Trimming removed 6 bases from V and 0 bases from J, with 12 bases in between. CDR3 length: 15 amino acids. For the CDR3, the DNA is TGTGCCAGCAGGCACGGGGGTATCTCCTACAATGAGCAGTTCTTC. This translates into CASRHGGISYNEQFF.

This clone was detected only once. V is TRBV5-4 and J is TRBJ2-3; D uncertain. Germline CDR1 and CDR2: SGHNT and YYREEE (reference sequence). V was shortened by 1 base and J by 5 bases, with 5 bases between the two germline ends. The CDR3 runs 12 residues. For the CDR3, the DNA is TGTGCCAGCAGCTTGACTCGAGATACGCAGTATTTT. It translates to CASSLTRDTQYF. Drawing the rest from reference TRBV5-4 and TRBJ2-3, the complete variable domain is ETGVTQSPTHLIKTRGQQVTLRCSSQSGHNTVSWYQQALGQGPQFIFQYYREEENGRGNFPPRFSGLQFPNYSSELNVNALELDDSALYLCASSLTRDTQYFGPGTRLTVL.

With respect to this clone: Other DNA sequences in the sample encode the same CDR3. The DNA for the CDR3 is TGTGCCAGTAGTAGCGCGGGGACAGGGCACAATCAGCCCCAGCATTTT. Residues: CASSSAGTGHNQPQHF. The genes are TRBV19 and TRBJ1-5, with 9 bases that match TRBD1. CDR1 is LNHDA and CDR2 is SQIVND in the germline V gene (reference sequence). The CDR3 runs 16 residues. The J segment lost 3 bases and the V segment lost 4 bases, leaving 7 bases of the junction unmatched.

The V and J genes are TRBV4-1 and TRBJ1-2; D unclear. CDR3 length: 13 residues. V was clipped by 0 bases and J by 7 bases, with 9 bases between them. Germline V gene data show CDR1 as MGHRA and CDR2 as YSYEKL. In nucleotides, the CDR3 is TGCGCCAGCAGCCAAGATCAGAGGCTTGGCTACACCTTC. Translated, it gives CASSQDQRLGYTF.

The chain couples TRBV2 to TRBJ1-2; TRBD1 matches at 10 bases. CDR3 size: 12 residues. Germline loops: CDR1 SNHLY, CDR2 FYNNEI. The J segment lost 8 bases and the V segment lost 7 bases, leaving 4 bases of the junction unmatched. Here the CDR3 DNA reads TGTGCCAGCACCGGGACAGGGGAAGGCTACACCTTC. Its translation is CASTGTGEGYTF.

V and J are TRBV28 and TRBJ1-2, with TRBD1 matching 8 bases. V was clipped by 5 bases and J by 3 bases; unmatched bases: 2. Germline lookup yields CDR1 MDHEN and CDR2 SYDVKM. The CDR3 has 13 amino acids. The CDR3 DNA sequence: TGTGCCAGCAGTCAGACAGGGGACTATGGCTACACCTTC. Translating gives CASSQTGDYGYTF.

The V gene is TRBV7-2, the J gene TRBJ1-4; D is perhaps TRBD1 (6 bases). The CDR3 runs to 16 residues. Germline CDR1 and CDR2: SGHTA and FQGNSA. V was pared by 4 bases and J by 7 bases, with 19 bases between. CDR3: CASSSPPLDRLEKLFF. CDR3 coding DNA: TGTGCCAGCAGCTCCCCCCCCCTCGACAGGCTTGAAAAACTGTTTTTT.

The CDR3 reads CASSALLAADEQFF. As DNA, the CDR3 is TGTGCCAGCAGCGCCCTTTTAGCGGCCGATGAGCAGTTCTTC. V is TRBV11-3 and J is TRBJ2-1; D may be TRBD2 (6 bases). Trimming took 5 bases from V and 8 from J, leaving 16 bases between them. CDR1 is SGHNT and CDR2 is YENEEA in the germline V gene. The CDR3 is 14 amino acids.